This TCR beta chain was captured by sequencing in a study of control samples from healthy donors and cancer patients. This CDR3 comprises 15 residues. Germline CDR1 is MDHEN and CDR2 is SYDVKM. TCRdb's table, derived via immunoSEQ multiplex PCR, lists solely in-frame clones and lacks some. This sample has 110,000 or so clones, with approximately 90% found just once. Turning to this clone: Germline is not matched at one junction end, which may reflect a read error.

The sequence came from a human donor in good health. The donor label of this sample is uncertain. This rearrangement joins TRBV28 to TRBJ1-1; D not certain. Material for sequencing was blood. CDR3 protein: CVSSFAGTMNTEAFF. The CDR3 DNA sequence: TGTGTCAGCAGTTTCGCAGGTACCATGAACACTGAAGCTTTCTTT.